This T cell receptor beta chain was observed in a study of blood T cell repertoires in COVID-19. Study information: Specimens from acute and convalescent COVID-19 originated in the United States, Italy and Spain. T cells, B-cell-depleted T cells, or PBMCs supplied cDNA or gDNA.

The CDR3 extends over 15 amino acids. The V end was cut by 4 bases, the J end by 5 bases, with 14 bases between. CDR1 is SEHNR, CDR2 FQNEAQ, per germline (reference sequence). Under the authors' procedure: Amplifying reference gene primers gave estimates of nucleated cell counts. Sequenced by immunoSEQ multiplex PCR; TCRdb stores in-frame clones only, minus some. Clone size and the V and J calls come from that table; the DNA yielded D and trimming. The data show tens of thousands of clones, around 84% seen once. This clone was found a few times. The chain has TRBV7-9 and TRBJ2-2; no reliable D call. Sequencing was carried out using peripheral blood. The TCR sequence derives from a man aged 45 to 65 with active COVID-19. In DNA, the CDR3 is TGTGCCAGCAGCTCAAATACCGAACGGACCGGGGAGCTGTTTTTT. Protein sequence: CASSSNTERTGELFF.